This TCR beta chain comes out of a study of human T cells and chemical hapten exposure. As for the study in general: All patients underwent weekly scalp dosing with diphenylcyclopropenone for the full approximately 25-week study.

The V end was cut by 0 bases, the J end by 1 base, with 10 bases between. Looked up from germline, CDR1 is SGHRS and CDR2 is YFSETQ. The CDR3 sequence is 15 residues long. This clonotype was seen repeatedly, ten times or more. A single record per CDR3 protein comes from TCRdb applying MiXCR to the RACE reads. The sample lists about 52,000 distinct CDR3 sequences; 8% to 10% were seen once. The sample's time point: patch test 3, about 24 weeks after DPC sensitization. As to treatment: therapeutic diphenylcyclopropenone sensitization with weekly scalp DPC. The sequence was collected from a woman in her thirties or forties with alopecia areata. Some clones in this sample may be carry-over from other donors' samples. This chain connects TRBV5-1 to TRBJ2-5; D might be TRBD1 or TRBD2, each matching 5 bases. The sequences come from whole blood, collected in connection with sensitization to the hapten diphenylcyclopropenone (DPC). CDR3 coding DNA: TGCGCCAGCAGCTTGGGTTTGGGGACCCAAGAGACCCAGTACTTC. Amino acid sequence: CASSLGLGTQETQYF.